The 17 T cell receptor beta chains reported below all come from one sample, sequenced in a study of PD-L1 blockade in urothelial cancer. This table comes from immunoSEQ multiplex PCR, and its TCRdb copy is limited to in-frame clones, with some not included. Among 24,000 or so clones listed, 87% were seen once. The source was PBMCs, collected around atezolizumab (anti-PD-L1) treatment. The source of these receptors is a man over 45 with urothelial cancer.

This clone was counted a single time. CDR3 amino acids: CSATGKGNQPQHF. CDR3 sequence (DNA): TGCAGCGCGACAGGGAAGGGCAATCAGCCCCAGCATTTT. The chain employs TRBV29-1 and TRBJ1-5; 7 nucleotides align to TRBD1. This CDR3 region has 13 residues. The germline CDR1 and CDR2 sequences are SQVTM and ANQGSEA. The trim removed 7 bases at V and 2 bases at J, leaving 5 bases unmatched.

The genes are TRBV29-1 and TRBJ2-5; 7 bases agree with TRBD2. The V gene's germline CDR1 is SQVTM and CDR2 ANQGSEA. This CDR3 region has 15 residues. V lost 3 bases, J lost 4 bases, and 11 bases stayed unmatched. DNA for the CDR3: TGCAGCGTTGATTTGTGGGCTAGCGGTGGAGAGACCCAGTACTTC. This gives the protein CSVDLWASGGETQYF.

The chain employs TRBV28 and TRBJ2-1; tentatively, D is TRBD2 (6 bases). V was pared by 6 bases and J by 15 bases, with 24 bases between. CDR3 length: 14 residues. Per germline, CDR1 MDHEN and CDR2 SYDVKM. CDR3 sequence (DNA): TGTGCCAGCAGAACCGAACACAGCGGACTATTTTCGTTCTTC. Encoded protein: CASRTEHSGLFSFF.

The chain employs TRBV7-9 and TRBJ2-2; 8 bases agree with TRBD2. This CDR3 has 17 residues. Trimming took 0 bases from V and 7 from J; bases not matched to a gene: 10. The germline CDR1 and CDR2 sequences are SEHNR and FQNEAQ (reference sequence). The CDR3 sequence: CASSLAHLAGRIGELFF. The CDR3 nucleotides are TGTGCCAGCAGCTTAGCTCACCTAGCGGGCAGGATCGGGGAGCTGTTTTTT.

The rearrangement links TRBV7-9 to TRBJ2-7; D possibly corresponds to TRBD1 (6 bases). The CDR3 totals 15 residues. The ends were cut back, 5 bases at V and 0 bases at J, with 14 bases in the middle. CDR1 and CDR2 (germline): SEHNR, FQNEAQ (reference sequence). In DNA, the CDR3 is TGTGCCAGCAGCCCTCGGCAGGGGCCCTCCTACGAGCAGTACTTC. This encodes CASSPRQGPSYEQYF.

J is TRBJ2-5 and V is TRBV6-9; D gene uncertain. Germline V gives CDR1 MNHGY, CDR2 SVAAGI. There are 17 residues in the CDR3. V was trimmed by 6 bases and J by 5 bases, leaving 25 bases between them. The CDR3 nucleotides are TGTGCCAGCAGCCCCCGGCCCCTGGCAGGAATTTTTGAGACCCAGTACTTC. It translates to CASSPRPLAGIFETQYF.

The genes are TRBV7-9 and TRBJ1-1; D is unclear. V was shortened by 7 bases and J by 1 base, with 13 bases between the two germline ends. Germline V lookup: CDR1 SEHNR, CDR2 FQNEAQ (reference sequence). This CDR3 spans 14 amino acids. CDR3 DNA sequence: TGTGCCAGCACCTCCCCCGCGGGGAACACTGAAGCTTTCTTT. The encoded protein is CASTSPAGNTEAFF. The full variable domain, rest sourced from reference TRBV7-9 and TRBJ1-1, is DTGVSQNPRHKITKRGQNVTFRCDPISEHNRLYWYRQTLGQGPEFLTYFQNEAQLEKSRLLSDRFSAERPKGSFSTLEIQRTEQGDSAMYLCASTSPAGNTEAFFGQGTRLTVV.

This sequence joins TRBV5-5 and TRBJ1-5; D is unclear. The CDR3 covers 18 residues. Trimming pared 0 bases from V and 5 bases from J, leaving 21 bases between. The germline V gene has CDR1 SGHKS and CDR2 YYEKEE (reference sequence). CDR3 amino acids: CASSLVPAPGNPDQPQHF. In DNA, the CDR3 is TGTGCCAGCAGCTTGGTTCCAGCTCCGGGGAATCCGGATCAGCCCCAGCATTTT.

This chain joins TRBV19 and TRBJ1-3, with D maybe TRBD1 (5 bases). This CDR3 has 16 amino acids. V gave up 7 bases and J gave up 0 bases, with 16 bases separating them. Germline-derived CDR1 and CDR2 are LNHDA and SQIVND (reference sequence). This chain's CDR3 is CASMRQPMVSGNTIYF. The CDR3 DNA follows: TGTGCCAGTATGAGACAGCCTATGGTCTCTGGAAACACCATATATTTT.

Here the CDR3 DNA reads TGTGCCAGCAGTCCTGGTAGGATAGCTAGTAGGTCTGGCAATGAGCAGTTCTTC. Protein sequence: CASSPGRIASRSGNEQFF. The V and J genes are TRBV27 and TRBJ2-1; D not certain. The CDR3 has 18 residues. V shed 5 bases and J shed 6 bases, with 26 bases lying between them. The germline V gene encodes CDR1 MNHEY and CDR2 SMNVEV (reference sequence).

CDR3 DNA sequence: TGTGCCAGCAGAATCGATAGGGGGCCGTTAGATACGCAGTATTTT. As protein: CASRIDRGPLDTQYF. The chain carries TRBV2 and TRBJ2-3; 7 bases line up with TRBD1. Per germline, CDR1 SNHLY and CDR2 FYNNEI. The length of the CDR3 is 15 residues. The V segment lost 6 bases and the J segment 5 bases; nucleotides outside the gene matches: 11.

Remarks on this clone: Mismatch with germline at one junction end may stem from a read error. The CDR3 reads CASSLALAGGQETQYF. CDR3 in DNA: TGTGCTAGCAGCTTAGCCCTAGCGGGGGGCCAAGAGACCCAGTACTTC. The chain recombines TRBV7-7 with TRBJ2-5; 11 bases agree with TRBD2. The CDR3 runs 16 residues. The germline V gene encodes CDR1 SSHAT and CDR2 FNYEAQ (reference sequence).

The J gene is TRBJ2-1, the V gene TRBV7-9; 12 bases fit TRBD1. J gave up 7 bases and V 2 bases, and 12 bases lay outside the gene matches. CDR1 is SEHNR and CDR2 is FQNEAQ in the germline V gene (reference sequence). The CDR3 is 18 amino acids. The CDR3 bases are TGTGCCAGCAGCTTACTCTTCCCCGGGACAGGGGGCACGAATGAGCAGTTCTTC. It yields the protein CASSLLFPGTGGTNEQFF.

Relative to its sample, this clone is medium-sized. This chain joins TRBV9 and TRBJ2-7; D uncertain. Germline CDR1 reads SGDLS; CDR2 reads YYNGEE. The V end lost 2 bases, the J end lost 5 bases, and 14 bases lay between the germline ends. This CDR3 contains 14 residues. CDR3 sequence (DNA): TGTGCCAGCAGCGTCGCAGGATCAATGGACGAGCAGTACTTC. It specifies CASSVAGSMDEQYF. The full variable domain, its missing parts supplied by reference TRBV9 and TRBJ2-7, is DSGVTQTPKHLITATGQRVTLRCSPRSGDLSVYWYQQSLDQGLQFLIQYYNGEERAKGNILERFSAQQFPDLHSELNLSSLELGDSALYFCASSVAGSMDEQYFGPGTRLTVT.

This sequence joins TRBV28 and TRBJ2-6; TRBD2 aligns across 9 bases. From germline, CDR1 is MDHEN and CDR2 SYDVKM. CDR3 length: 18 amino acids. The V segment lost 2 bases and the J segment 0 bases; nucleotides outside the gene matches: 5. CDR3: CASSLGLAGHSGANVLTF. CDR3 coding DNA: TGTGCCAGCAGTTTAGGCCTAGCGGGGCACTCTGGGGCCAACGTCCTGACTTTC.

This chain joins TRBV10-1 and TRBJ2-7; the match to TRBD2 covers 7 bases. CDR3 length equals 12 residues. V lost 1 base to trimming and J lost 12 bases; unmatched junction nucleotides: 6. In germline, CDR1 is WNHNN, CDR2 SYGVQD (reference sequence). This CDR3 reads CASSEFGGVVYF. For the CDR3, the DNA is TGCGCCAGCAGTGAGTTTGGGGGGGTCGTGTACTTC.

The CDR3 spells CASSPGTSGPLGNIQYF. The CDR3 DNA reads as TGCGCCAGCAGCCCAGGGACTAGCGGGCCCCTGGGGAACATTCAGTACTTC. The chain is built from TRBV5-1 and TRBJ2-4; 12 positions agree with TRBD2. The CDR3 consists of 17 residues. The V gene's germline CDR1 is SGHRS and CDR2 YFSETQ. J gave up 7 bases and V 4 bases, and 12 bases lay outside the gene matches. The full variable domain, its missing parts supplied by reference TRBV5-1 and TRBJ2-4, is KAGVTQTPRYLIKTRGQQVTLSCSPISGHRSVSWYQQTPGQGLQFLFEYFSETQRNKGNFPGRFSGRQFSNSRSEMNVSTLELGDSALYLCASSPGTSGPLGNIQYFGAGTRLSVL.